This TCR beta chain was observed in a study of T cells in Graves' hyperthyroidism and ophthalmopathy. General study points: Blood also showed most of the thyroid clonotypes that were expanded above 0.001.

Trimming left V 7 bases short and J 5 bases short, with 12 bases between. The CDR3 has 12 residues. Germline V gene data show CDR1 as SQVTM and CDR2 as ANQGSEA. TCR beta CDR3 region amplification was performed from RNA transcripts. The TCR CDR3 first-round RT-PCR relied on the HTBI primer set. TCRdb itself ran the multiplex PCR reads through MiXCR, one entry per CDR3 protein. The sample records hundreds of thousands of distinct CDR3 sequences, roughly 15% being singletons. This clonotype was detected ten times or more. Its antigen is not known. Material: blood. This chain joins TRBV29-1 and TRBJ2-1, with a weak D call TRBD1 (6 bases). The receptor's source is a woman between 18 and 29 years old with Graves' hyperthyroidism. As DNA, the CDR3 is TGCAGCGGCGACAGGATGGACAATGAGCAGTTCTTC. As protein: CSGDRMDNEQFF.